This TCR beta chain originates from a study of T cell repertoires in cytomegalovirus infection. Study overall: Selected CMV epitopes included recently identified HLA-C-restricted ones as well as well-studied HLA-B-restricted ones. CMV infection plus the matching HLA type was flagged by public TCR beta signatures. Study-wide points: Of the TCR beta families, the public ones yielded a cumulative frequency that identified carriers of CMV plus the relevant HLA. Ex vivo, HLA-C-restricted CMV-specific TCR beta clonotypes prevailed over the rest of the response.

The V gene lost 2 bases and the J gene lost 2 bases, with 10 bases spanning the gap. The CDR3 runs 14 residues. As for this clonotype: Its target is not known.

One entry per CDR3 protein, called by TCRdb with MiXCR from the reads. The sample consists of approximately 390,000 distinct CDR3 sequences, nearly 35% of them appearing once. The clonotype originates from a human donor in good health (CMV status not recorded). Some clones in this sample may be carry-over from other donors' samples. This sequence joins TRBV12-3 or TRBV12-4 and TRBJ2-7; perhaps TRBD2 as D (5 bases). The starting material was cultured PBMCs, obtained from culture after CMV antigen stimulation. CDR3 nucleotide sequence: TGTGCCAGCAGTTTAAGGTTGGGAGCCTACGAGCAGTACGTC. It yields the protein CASSLRLGAYEQYV.